The 20 T cell receptor beta chains below all came from one sample that was sequenced in a study of T cells expressing NK-cell markers. TCRdb reprocessed the 5' RACE reads, keeping one entry per CDR3 protein, no DNA. This listing includes just under 150,000 distinct CDR3 sequences. Sequencing input: blood T cells: a sorted CD56 or NKG2C T cell subset, CD4+ or CD8+ T cells, or bulk PBMC T cells (not recorded which). Source of these receptors: a man between 18 and 29 years old in good health.

The V and J genes are TRBV18 and TRBJ2-7; with no DNA, the TCRdb D assignment of TRBD1 cannot be verified. Germline values: CDR1 KGHSH, CDR2 LQKENI. The CDR3 is 13 residues long. The CDR3 region is CASSTGHYYEQYF. Full variable domain (missing parts from reference TRBV18 and TRBJ2-7): NAGVMQNPRHLVRRRGQEARLRCSPMKGHSHVYWYRQLPEEGLKFMVYLQKENIIDESGMPKERFSAEFPKEGPSILRIQQVVRGDSAAYFCASSTGHYYEQYFGPGTRLTVT.

This chain connects TRBV24-1 to TRBJ2-1; TCRdb's D call of TRBD1 is untestable without DNA. Germline lookup yields CDR1 KGHDR and CDR2 SFDVKD. The CDR3 consists of 14 residues. CDR3 loop: CATSDLGGADEQFF.

The chain's CDR3 is CASSPGQMNTEAFF. The chain uses TRBV4-1 and TRBJ1-1; TCRdb's D call of TRBD1 is untestable without DNA. The germline V gene encodes CDR1 MGHRA and CDR2 YSYEKL. This CDR3 is 14 amino acids long.

The chain uses TRBV11-2 and TRBJ2-1. Germline V gene data show CDR1 as SGHAT and CDR2 as FQNNGV. This CDR3 comprises 18 residues. The CDR3 reads CASSLGTFTQLTYNEQFF.

This rearrangement joins TRBV10-3 to TRBJ2-1; with no DNA, the TCRdb D assignment of TRBD2 cannot be verified. The CDR3 covers 18 residues. Germline values: CDR1 ENHRY, CDR2 SYGVKD. This chain's CDR3 is CAISGQREAHYSYNEQFF.

The chain couples TRBV29-1 to TRBJ2-1; TCRdb's D call of TRBD1 is untestable without DNA. This CDR3 has 12 amino acids. Per germline, CDR1 SQVTM and CDR2 ANQGSEA. The CDR3 sequence is CSDRRSNNEQFF.

The CDR3 protein is CASSLGTTPYNEQFF. The chain links TRBV3-1 to TRBJ2-1; the TCRdb call, TRBD1, lacks DNA for checking. CDR1 is LGHDT and CDR2 is YNNKEL in the germline V gene (reference sequence). CDR3 length: 15 residues.

The chain is built from TRBV29-1 and TRBJ2-4; no DNA is available, so the TRBD1 call from TCRdb remains unchecked. CDR1 is SQVTM and CDR2 is ANQGSEA in the germline V gene. The CDR3 extends over 12 amino acids. This CDR3 is CSVVDRQNIQYF. Drawing the rest from reference TRBV29-1 and TRBJ2-4, the complete variable domain is SAVISQKPSRDICQRGTSLTIQCQVDSQVTMMFWYRQQPGQSLTLIATANQGSEATYESGFVIDKFPISRPNLTFSTLTVSNMSPEDSSIYLCSVVDRQNIQYFGAGTRLSVL.

The V call is TRBV25-1, the J call TRBJ2-1; the TRBD1 assignment by TCRdb is unverifiable without DNA. CDR1 MGHDK and CDR2 SYGVNS come from the germline V gene. The CDR3 runs to 12 residues. The CDR3 reads CASTTGINEQFF.

The rearrangement links TRBV5-4 to TRBJ1-5. Germline loops: CDR1 SGHNT, CDR2 YYREEE (reference sequence). CDR3 length: 15 amino acids. The CDR3: CASSPRPEENQPQHF.

The V gene is TRBV12-3 or TRBV12-4, the J gene TRBJ2-1; absent DNA, TCRdb's TRBD2 call cannot be checked. The CDR3 covers 15 residues. This CDR3 is CASSLSTGPRGEQFF.

The V gene is TRBV20-1, the J gene TRBJ1-5. CDR3 length: 15 residues. Germline V CDR1 and CDR2: DFQATT, SNEGSKA (reference sequence). The CDR3 spells CSARKDQEGNQPQHF.

This sequence joins TRBV12-3 or TRBV12-4 and TRBJ2-1. The CDR3 covers 14 residues. CDR3: CASSPAQVGNEQFF.

The gene calls are TRBV4-3 and TRBJ1-1; with no DNA, the TCRdb D assignment of TRBD1 cannot be verified. Germline V gene data show CDR1 as LGHNA and CDR2 as YSLEER. This CDR3 has 15 amino acids. The CDR3 loop is CASSQGDRGQPEAFF.

The chain recombines TRBV10-3 with TRBJ2-7; without DNA, the TCRdb call of TRBD1 cannot be checked. The germline gives CDR1 ENHRY, CDR2 SYGVKD. The CDR3 runs 12 residues. The CDR3 here is CATGTPSYEQYF.

The J gene is TRBJ2-5, the V gene TRBV2; TCRdb's D call of TRBD1 is untestable without DNA. The CDR3 has 13 residues. Germline CDR1 and CDR2: SNHLY and FYNNEI. The chain's CDR3 is CASMGQGQETQYF.

The chain joins TRBV5-1 to TRBJ2-5; as DNA is missing, the TRBD1 call by TCRdb cannot be tested. Germline V lookup: CDR1 SGHRS, CDR2 YFSETQ. The CDR3 spans 16 residues. The CDR3 here is CASSLAGRAEGETQYF.

The V call is TRBV30, the J call TRBJ2-2; TCRdb calls TRBD1, which cannot be checked without DNA. Germline CDR1 and CDR2: GTSNPN and SVGIG (reference sequence). This CDR3 contains 16 residues. The CDR3 protein is CAWSVWDLPNTGELFF.

The CDR3 here is CASSPRGQGYNEQFF. The chain joins TRBV27 to TRBJ2-1; the D call of TRBD1 rests on TCRdb alone, since no DNA is present to check it. The germline V gene encodes CDR1 MNHEY and CDR2 SMNVEV (reference sequence). The CDR3 has 15 amino acids.

This chain uses TRBV28 with TRBJ2-1; TCRdb's D gene call, TRBD2, goes unchecked for lack of DNA. This CDR3 spans 18 amino acids. Germline CDR1 is MDHEN and CDR2 is SYDVKM. The CDR3 loop is CASTLGTSGSLAYNEQFF.